This record looks at one T cell receptor (beta chain) sequence and its context. The germline CDR1 and CDR2 sequences are MNHEY and SMNVEV (reference sequence). V was cut by 3 bases and J by 2 bases, with 9 bases left in between. CDR3 length equals 14 residues. Sequencing used immunoSEQ multiplex PCR; TCRdb keeps in-frame clones, though not all of them. Counted here are about 120,000 clones, about 89% occurring once; the ten biggest clones make up more than 9.5%. The entry originates in a study of T cell responses to AZD1222 COVID-19 vaccine. The chain employs TRBV27 and TRBJ2-3; TRBD1 or TRBD2 may be the D gene (5 bases each). The origin of this receptor is an adult in good health. The specimen was peripheral blood, collected on day 0 of MenACWY control vaccination. CDR3 region: CASSFWGFTDTQYF. CDR3 bases: TGTGCCAGCAGTTTTTGGGGGTTCACAGATACGCAGTATTTT.